The 14 T cell receptor beta chains below come from one sample, sequenced in a study of blood T cell repertoires in COVID-19. Only in-frame clones appear in the TCRdb table, and some are missing; sequencing was by immunoSEQ multiplex PCR. The repertoire consists of under 250,000 clones, with around 88% occurring once and the leading ten covering roughly 9.4%. Sequenced sample: peripheral blood. These receptors were obtained from a man aged 40-55 years with active or convalescent COVID-19.

The chain employs TRBV7-9 and TRBJ2-7; 10 bases align to TRBD2. The V gene end was trimmed by 2 bases and the J gene end by 3 bases; junction bases not matched to a gene: 7. The V gene's germline CDR1 is SEHNR and CDR2 FQNEAQ (reference sequence). The CDR3 extends over 16 amino acids. CDR3 in amino acids: CASSLFELAGNYEQYF. The DNA of the CDR3 is TGTGCCAGCAGCTTATTTGAACTAGCGGGGAACTACGAGCAGTACTTC.

The gene calls are TRBV6-2 or TRBV6-3 and TRBJ2-7; possible D gene TRBD1, 6 bases. This CDR3 comprises 11 residues. Per the germline V gene, CDR1 is MNHEY and CDR2 is SVGEGT. Trimming took off 2 bases at V and 10 bases at J, with 9 bases between the two ends. CDR3 nucleotides: TGTGCCAGCAGTTACAGGACAGAACAGTACTTC. Protein: CASSYRTEQYF.

This clone was recorded once. The chain links TRBV6-2 or TRBV6-3 to TRBJ2-3; the match to TRBD2 covers 9 bases. Germline V gene data show CDR1 as MNHEY and CDR2 as SVGEGT. V was pared by 2 bases and J by 1 base, with 7 bases of the junction left unmatched. The CDR3 totals 17 residues. The CDR3 coding sequence is TGTGCCAGCAGTTACCCCCCGACTAGCGGTCGCACAGATACGCAGTATTTT. Its translation: CASSYPPTSGRTDTQYF.

In this sample, this clone turned up once. The chain joins TRBV10-3 to TRBJ1-1, with TRBD1 matching over 7 bases. V was clipped by 2 bases and J by 5 bases; unmatched bases: 11. This CDR3 region has 16 residues. The V gene's germline CDR1 is ENHRY and CDR2 SYGVKD. The CDR3 nucleotides are TGTGCCATCAGTGAGGTCCCGACAGGGACTGGGACTGAAGCTTTCTTT. This sequence encodes CAISEVPTGTGTEAFF.

The J gene is TRBJ2-3, the V gene TRBV19; 8 nucleotides align to TRBD1. From germline, CDR1 is LNHDA and CDR2 SQIVND (reference sequence). There are 13 residues in the CDR3. Trimming at V came to 8 bases and at J to 4 bases, leaving 5 bases not matched to a gene. CDR3 amino acids: CASGPGGADTQYF. DNA of the CDR3: TGTGCCAGTGGACCAGGGGGCGCAGATACGCAGTATTTT.

This sequence joins TRBV27 and TRBJ2-2; 7 bases are shared with TRBD2. This CDR3 is built from 14 residues. The J segment lost 6 bases and the V segment lost 1 base, leaving 2 bases of the junction unmatched. The germline CDR1 and CDR2 sequences are MNHEY and SMNVEV (reference sequence). In nucleotides, the CDR3 is TGTGCCAGCAGTTTATTGGGGGGGGCCGGGGAGCTGTTTTTT. This codes for CASSLLGGAGELFF.

J is TRBJ2-1 and V is TRBV2; D gene uncertain. V lost 5 bases and J 7 bases, leaving 12 bases between the germline ends. Germline loops: CDR1 SNHLY, CDR2 FYNNEI. This CDR3 comprises 13 residues. In nucleotides, the CDR3 is TGTGCCAGCAGTAGTGAAAGAGAGAATGAGCAGTTCTTC. Translation: CASSSERENEQFF.

V gene TRBV19 combines with J gene TRBJ1-4; 8 bases line up with TRBD1. The CDR3 totals 16 residues. Per germline, CDR1 LNHDA and CDR2 SQIVND (reference sequence). J was trimmed by 7 bases and V by 6 bases; bases with no gene match: 13. CDR3 protein: CASSLNPGQAIEKLFF. Here the CDR3 DNA reads TGTGCCAGTAGCCTAAACCCGGGACAGGCAATTGAAAAACTGTTTTTT. Based on the CDR3 plus reference TRBV19 and TRBJ1-4, the full variable domain is DGGITQSPKYLFRKEGQNVTLSCEQNLNHDAMYWYRQDPGQGLRLIYYSQIVNDFQKGDIAEGYSVSREKKESFPLTVTSAQKNPTAFYLCASSLNPGQAIEKLFFGSGTQLSVL.

The chain couples TRBV19 to TRBJ1-2; 9 bases agree with TRBD1. The CDR3 spans 17 residues. J gave up 1 base and V 4 bases, and 10 bases lay outside the gene matches. From germline, CDR1 is LNHDA and CDR2 SQIVND (reference sequence). CDR3 amino acids: CASSTSGTGFFNYGYTF. The DNA for the CDR3 is TGTGCCAGTAGTACTTCCGGGACAGGGTTCTTTAACTATGGCTACACCTTC.

This sequence joins TRBV19 and TRBJ2-1, with TRBD2 as a possible D gene (6 bases). V was trimmed by 4 bases and J by 2 bases, leaving 15 bases between them. CDR1 and CDR2 from the germline V gene are LNHDA and SQIVND (reference sequence). The CDR3 is made up of 16 amino acids. CDR3 nucleotides: TGTGCCAGTAGTAAGTCCGCGGGGCGAACCTACAATGAGCAGTTCTTC. Encoded protein: CASSKSAGRTYNEQFF.

The chain uses TRBV6-2 or TRBV6-3 and TRBJ2-6, with TRBD1 matching 8 bases. The V gene end was trimmed by 0 bases and the J gene end by 3 bases; junction bases not matched to a gene: 7. CDR1 MNHEY and CDR2 SVGEGT come from the germline V gene. This CDR3 region has 18 residues. The DNA for the CDR3 is TGTGCCAGCAGTTACTCAGGACAGGGCTATAGTGGGGCCAACGTCCTGACTTTC. Its protein is CASSYSGQGYSGANVLTF.

The V gene is TRBV5-5, the J gene TRBJ1-5; D is possibly TRBD1 (6 bases). The CDR3 has 16 residues. With 6 bases removed from V and 1 base from J, the gap between germline ends came to 17 bases. Looked up from germline, CDR1 is SGHKS and CDR2 is YYEKEE (reference sequence). CDR3 loop: CASTITAGTSNQPQHF. The CDR3 DNA reads TGTGCCAGCACCATTACAGCAGGGACAAGCAATCAGCCCCAGCATTTT. Drawing the rest from reference TRBV5-5 and TRBJ1-5, the complete variable domain is DAGVTQSPTHLIKTRGQQVTLRCSPISGHKSVSWYQQVLGQGPQFIFQYYEKEERGRGNFPDRFSARQFPNYSSELNVNALLLGDSALYLCASTITAGTSNQPQHFGDGTRLSIL.

This clone was seen only once. The chain has TRBV7-8 and TRBJ1-2, with D perhaps matching TRBD1 (6 bases). CDR1 is SGHVS, CDR2 FQNEAQ, per germline. CDR3 length equals 14 residues. Trimming took 5 bases from V and 8 from J, leaving 18 bases between them. Written as DNA, the CDR3 is TGTGCCAGCAGCCCGCGGGGGCAGGGTGAAGGCTACACCTTC. Its translation is CASSPRGQGEGYTF.

The chain joins TRBV9 to TRBJ2-7; D perhaps matches TRBD1 (6 bases). V lost 0 bases, J lost 4 bases, and 14 bases lay in between. Germline CDR1 SGDLS, CDR2 YYNGEE. There are 15 residues in the CDR3. The CDR3 here is CASSVEGGSFYEQYF. The CDR3 DNA reads TGTGCCAGCAGCGTAGAAGGGGGTTCCTTTTACGAGCAGTACTTC.